This T cell receptor (beta chain) derives from a study of early T cells in non-severe SARS-CoV-2 infection. Background on the study: Bulk RNA taken from unsorted whole blood was sequenced, leaving chains unpaired.

The CDR3 totals 8 residues, both ends included. Attachment of unique molecular identifiers was made to individual cDNA molecules. TCRdb fed the 5' RACE reads into MiXCR, producing one record per CDR3 protein. The table lists approximately 57,000 distinct CDR3 sequences, 9.5% to 15% of them singletons. Study-level results: Lookups in VDJdb leaned toward anti-spike CD8 responses and missed private and CD4 specificities.

This clonotype was detected many times. Its specificity is unknown. It is likely a read error, because the conserved phenylalanine at the end of the CDR3 is missing. The DNA is left out, because the CDR3 cannot be placed on it with certainty; the CDR3 is given as TCRdb lists it. This clonotype was obtained from an adult who was a healthcare worker with PCR-confirmed SARS-CoV-2 infection or an uninfected control (not recorded which). What was sequenced was whole blood. The chain couples TRBV21-1 to TRBJ1-1; the listed D gene, TRBD1, was not tested against the DNA. TRBV21-1 is a pseudogene locus. The CDR3 loop reads CASSKGFP.